This TCR beta chain was found in a study of quantifying T cell responses using KT2 cells. Study-level background: RNA was reverse transcribed with TCR alpha and beta constant-region primers.

The cDNA 3' end received a ligated oligonucleotide with a UMI. First-round PCR used three to five cycles and beta primers RC1.1 and RC1.2 covering TRBC1 and TRBC2. One entry per CDR3 protein, called by TCRdb with MiXCR from the UMI-ligation and nested PCR reads. Of fewer than 60,000 distinct CDR3 sequences listed, around a tenth are singletons. Per the germline V gene, CDR1 is SEHNR and CDR2 is FQNEAQ (reference sequence). This CDR3 has 14 residues. The germline V and J ends were trimmed by 5 bases and 7 bases, with 14 bases remaining between them. This sequence joins TRBV7-9 and TRBJ2-2; D unresolved. Material for sequencing was PBMCs spiked with cells of the T cell clone KT2. The sequence came from a human donor. CDR3 nucleotides: TGTGCCAGCAGCCGGCCCCTGTTGGGCGGGGAGCTGTTTTTT. Its translation: CASSRPLLGGELFF.